The entry that follows covers one TCR beta chain sequence. The antigen remains unidentified. Researchers took RNA transcripts and amplified the TCR beta CDR3 regions from them. Researchers ran a first-round RT-PCR on the TCR CDR3 using the HTBI primer set. Each CDR3 protein is one row after TCRdb ran MiXCR on the multiplex PCR reads. This sample has 350,000 or so distinct CDR3 sequences, with 15% to 20% found just once. The entry originates in a study of T cells in Graves' hyperthyroidism and ophthalmopathy. General study points: The majority of expanded thyroid clonotypes above 0.001 also appeared in blood.

The CDR3 runs 17 residues. Germline lookup yields CDR1 GTSNPN and CDR2 SVGIG (reference sequence). V shed 1 base and J 4 bases; nucleotides not matched to a gene: 13. Sequenced input: blood. The chain couples TRBV30 to TRBJ2-1; TRBD2 matches 7 bases. The clonotype originates from a woman aged 30 to 39 with Graves' hyperthyroidism that later progressed to Graves' ophthalmopathy. The CDR3 region is CAWSASFGAGFYNEQFF. Here the CDR3 DNA reads TGTGCCTGGAGTGCAAGTTTTGGAGCGGGGTTTTACAATGAGCAGTTCTTC.